This note documents a single T cell receptor beta chain sequence. Its specificity is not known. Per the germline V gene, CDR1 is MGHDK and CDR2 is SYGVNS. The CDR3 has 14 amino acids. V gave up 4 bases and J gave up 0 bases; unmatched junction bases: 1. TCRdb's copy holds only in-frame clones and misses some; the assay was immunoSEQ multiplex PCR. The data show 150,000 to 200,000 clones, roughly 89% seen once. The data belong to a study of cytomegalovirus exposure and HLA in healthy donors. Study-wide findings and caveats: Specific recognition of CMV antigens was confirmed in vitro for three chains (all CMV-associated). Overall, about 160 TCR beta chains were annotated as cytomegalovirus-associated.

V gene TRBV25-1 combines with J gene TRBJ2-3, with 7 positions matching TRBD1. This clonotype was obtained from a woman under 30 in good health and CMV-seropositive. Sequenced: PBMCs. The CDR3 loop reads CASSVGQSTDTQYF. DNA of the CDR3: TGTGCCAGCAGTGTGGGACAGAGCACAGATACGCAGTATTTT.